This T cell receptor (beta chain) came from a study of CD8+ T cells in alopecia areata. The ends lost 5 bases at V and 1 base at J; junction bases unmatched: 8. This CDR3 has 16 residues. CDR1 is SEHNR, CDR2 FQNEAQ, per germline (reference sequence). Extracted from the samples, RNA was reverse transcribed into cDNA to serve as the sequencing template. Some clones are missing from TCRdb's copy, which holds only in-frame ones; the method was immunoSEQ multiplex PCR. The table has 98,000 or so clones, approximately 59% seen once; the top ten hold more than 20%. V usage is TRBV7-9 and J usage is TRBJ1-5; the match to TRBD1 covers 7 bases. The clonotype originates from a human donor in good health. Sequenced input: CD8+ T cells sorted from blood. The CDR3 region is CASSDPPGQSNQPQHF. CDR3 DNA: TGTGCCAGCAGCGACCCTCCGGGACAGAGCAATCAGCCCCAGCATTTT.